This entry lists 14 T cell receptor beta chains sequenced from one sample in a study of OX40 agonist ivuxolimab in advanced cancers. Sequencing used immunoSEQ multiplex PCR; TCRdb keeps in-frame clones, though not all of them. The top ten hold approximately 0.54% of the sample, which has around 100,000 clones, around 93% seen once. The source material was CD4+ or CD8+ T cells sorted from blood, sampled in a trial of the OX40 agonist ivuxolimab. These TCRs come from an adult with an advanced solid tumor such as melanoma, head and neck, liver or kidney cancer.

CDR3 coding DNA: TGTGCCAGCAGTGAATTGGGACAGGGTTATGGCTACACCTTC. Translated: CASSELGQGYGYTF. This chain connects TRBV2 to TRBJ1-2; 9 positions match TRBD1. Germline V lookup: CDR1 SNHLY, CDR2 FYNNEI. V lost 2 bases and J lost 5; bases outside the gene matches: 3. This CDR3 comprises 14 residues.

This chain joins TRBV6-1 and TRBJ1-5, with D possibly matching TRBD1 (5 bases). CDR1 and CDR2 from the germline V gene are MNHNS and SASEGT. The length of the CDR3 is 14 residues. The V end was cut by 7 bases, the J end by 7 bases, with 17 bases between. This CDR3 is CASTRGEERQPQHF. The CDR3 DNA sequence: TGTGCCAGCACCCGAGGGGAGGAAAGGCAGCCCCAGCATTTT.

The V gene is TRBV4-2, the J gene TRBJ1-1; weak D call: TRBD1 (6 bases). CDR1 is LGHNA and CDR2 is YNFKEQ in the germline V gene. The germline V and J ends were trimmed by 3 bases and 7 bases, with 21 bases remaining between them. The CDR3 extends over 16 amino acids. The CDR3 protein is CASSHATSSETGEAFF. CDR3 nucleotides: TGTGCCAGCAGCCACGCAACTAGTTCCGAGACAGGTGAAGCTTTCTTT.

This sequence joins TRBV28 and TRBJ1-4; no clear D. The V gene's germline CDR1 is MDHEN and CDR2 SYDVKM. The CDR3 extends over 16 amino acids. Between the trimmed V and J ends, which lost 4 bases and 0 bases, there was a span of 12 bases. This CDR3 is CASSSNRDATNEKLFF. In DNA form, the CDR3 reads TGTGCCAGCAGTTCCAACAGAGACGCAACTAATGAAAAACTGTTTTTT.

A few counts support this clone. One end of the junction is discordant with germline, which a read error may explain. V usage is TRBV7-9 and J usage is TRBJ1-3; weak D call: TRBD1 (6 bases). The CDR3 is made up of 13 amino acids. Germline V gene data show CDR1 as SEHNR and CDR2 as FQNEAQ (reference sequence). The chain's CDR3 is CASSQGLDRPPHF. Written as DNA, the CDR3 is TGTGCCAGCAGCCAGGGGTTGGACCGGCCGCCACATTTT.

V usage is TRBV7-2 and J usage is TRBJ2-5; no firm D call. The CDR3 totals 14 residues. Looked up from germline, CDR1 is SGHTA and CDR2 is FQGNSA. Between the trimmed V and J ends, which lost 5 bases and 0 bases, there was a span of 10 bases. The CDR3 protein is CASSPRRYQETQYF. Written as DNA, the CDR3 is TGTGCCAGCAGCCCCCGAAGGTACCAAGAGACCCAGTACTTC.

V usage is TRBV6-8 and J usage is TRBJ1-3; tentative D call: TRBD1 (5 bases). The V and J ends lost 2 bases and 2 bases respectively, with 7 bases between them. CDR1 and CDR2 from the germline V gene are MNHGY and SAAAGT. The CDR3 covers 14 residues. As DNA, the CDR3 is TGTGCCAGCAGTTACGGGGGAGCTGGAAACACCATATATTTT. Protein sequence: CASSYGGAGNTIYF.

The J gene is TRBJ2-3, the V gene TRBV28; 9 bases fit TRBD1. Trimming cost V 6 bases and J 4 bases; bases outside gene matches: 11. From germline, CDR1 is MDHEN and CDR2 SYDVKM. This CDR3 is 16 amino acids long. DNA of the CDR3: TGTGCCAGCAGGGGTAGGGGACAGGGTGATTCAGATACGCAGTATTTT. Translation gives CASRGRGQGDSDTQYF.

The chain employs TRBV16 and TRBJ1-5; 9 bases line up with TRBD1. The CDR3 loop spans 14 amino acids. Germline CDR1 and CDR2: KGHSY and FQNENV. The ends lost 0 bases at V and 7 bases at J; junction bases unmatched: 1. The DNA for the CDR3 is TGTGCCAGCAGCCAATCGACAGGGGGGCAGCCCCAGCATTTT. Translated: CASSQSTGGQPQHF.

The chain carries TRBV2 and TRBJ2-1; a weak D match, TRBD2 (6 bases). Per germline, CDR1 SNHLY and CDR2 FYNNEI. The CDR3 consists of 14 residues. V lost 6 bases and J 6 bases, leaving 15 bases between the germline ends. The CDR3: CASRAETRSNEQFF. The CDR3 DNA sequence: TGTGCCAGCAGAGCCGAGACTAGGTCCAATGAGCAGTTCTTC.

The chain employs TRBV7-2 and TRBJ2-7; 10 nucleotides align to TRBD2. J lost 7 bases, V lost 4 bases, and 13 bases had no gene match. CDR1 and CDR2 from the germline V gene are SGHTA and FQGNSA. The CDR3 is 16 amino acids. The CDR3 DNA reads as TGTGCCAGCAGCTCAGTTAGCGGGAGGACCGGGGGAGAGCAGTACTTC. It encodes CASSSVSGRTGGEQYF. Supplemented by reference TRBV7-2 and TRBJ2-7, the full variable domain reads GAGVSQSPSNKVTEKGKDVELRCDPISGHTALYWYRQSLGQGLEFLIYFQGNSAPDKSGLPSDRFSAERTGGSVSTLTIQRTQQEDSAVYLCASSSVSGRTGGEQYFGPGTRLTVT.

This chain connects TRBV19 to TRBJ2-2, with 9 positions matching TRBD2. V shed 5 bases and J 5 bases; nucleotides not matched to a gene: 12. CDR3 length equals 17 residues. Germline V lookup: CDR1 LNHDA, CDR2 SQIVND (reference sequence). CDR3 nucleotide sequence: TGTGCCAGTAGTCGGATGCTCGGTAGCGGGAGAACCGGGGAGCTGTTTTTT. Its translation: CASSRMLGSGRTGELFF. Based on the CDR3 plus reference TRBV19 and TRBJ2-2, the full variable domain is DGGITQSPKYLFRKEGQNVTLSCEQNLNHDAMYWYRQDPGQGLRLIYYSQIVNDFQKGDIAEGYSVSREKKESFPLTVTSAQKNPTAFYLCASSRMLGSGRTGELFFGEGSRLTVL.

J is TRBJ2-3 and V is TRBV28, with D hard to call. Germline CDR1 MDHEN, CDR2 SYDVKM. The V and J ends lost 5 bases and 7 bases respectively, with 13 bases between them. This CDR3 is built from 13 residues. CDR3 sequence: CASSPNSRHTQYF. The CDR3 bases are TGTGCCAGCAGTCCAAACTCAAGACATACGCAGTATTTT.

V gene TRBV28 combines with J gene TRBJ2-7, with 8 bases identical to TRBD2. J lost 3 bases, V lost 6 bases, and 4 bases had no gene match. CDR1 is MDHEN and CDR2 is SYDVKM in the germline V gene. This CDR3 spans 13 amino acids. CDR3 sequence reads: CASSPGGFYEQYF. The CDR3, as DNA: TGTGCCAGCAGCCCGGGGGGGTTCTACGAGCAGTACTTC.